Listed here is a single T cell receptor beta chain. The source of the sample is a study of cytomegalovirus exposure and HLA in healthy donors. Repertoires were generated with immunoSEQ multiplex PCR, while TCRdb's copy carries only in-frame clones and drops some. Of tens of thousands of clones listed, around 94% are singletons. The CDR3 totals 16 residues. Trimming took 7 bases from V and 2 from J, leaving 21 bases between them. The germline gives CDR1 LNHDA, CDR2 SQIVND (reference sequence). This receptor was identified in a woman aged 18-35 years in good health and CMV-seropositive. The rearrangement joins TRBV19 to TRBJ2-7; possible D gene TRBD2, 6 bases. The sample was PBMCs. In DNA, the CDR3 is TGTGCCAGTAAGGAAGAGGGCGTCGGCGGGGCCTACGAGCAGTACTTC. Its protein product is CASKEEGVGGAYEQYF.